Below are 25 T cell receptor beta chains sequenced from a single sample in a study of blood T cell repertoires in COVID-19. Using immunoSEQ multiplex PCR, the repertoire was profiled, and TCRdb retains in-frame clones only, with some absent. In the table there are some 250,000 clones, roughly 87% of which are singletons. Sample: peripheral blood. These receptors were taken from a young woman with acute or convalescent COVID-19.

On this clone itself: Germline is not matched at one junction end, which may reflect a read error. This sequence joins TRBV12-3 or TRBV12-4 and TRBJ2-2; 7 bases align to TRBD2. The CDR3 runs to 12 residues. In DNA form, the CDR3 reads TGTGCCAACGGGGGGAACGCCGGGGAGCTGTTTTTT. Translating it yields CANGGNAGELFF.

The CDR3 spells CASSQGVSDEQYF. CDR3 bases: TGCGCCAGCAGCCAAGGTGTCAGCGACGAGCAGTACTTC. V and J are TRBV4-3 and TRBJ2-7, with no clear D. Trimming took off 1 base at V and 5 bases at J, with 9 bases between the two ends. CDR3 size: 13 residues. In germline, CDR1 is LGHNA, CDR2 YSLEER.

This clone was seen once. This chain connects TRBV30 to TRBJ2-1; D is uncertain. Trimming removed 6 bases at V and 5 bases at J, with 8 bases between. The CDR3 totals 11 residues. Germline CDR1 GTSNPN, CDR2 SVGIG (reference sequence). The CDR3 nucleotides are TGTGCCTGTTATCCCCACAATGAGCAGTTCTTC. Translated, it gives CACYPHNEQFF.

This clone appeared a few times. This chain connects TRBV6-2 or TRBV6-3 to TRBJ2-7; D gene uncertain. The CDR3 totals 11 residues. Trimming cost V 3 bases and J 9 bases, with 9 bases left between them. Germline V gene sequence: CDR1 MNHEY, CDR2 SVGEGT. CDR3 in DNA: TGTGCCAGCAGTTATGTGCGCGTGCAGTACTTC. Amino acids: CASSYVRVQYF.

In nucleotides, the CDR3 is TGCGCCAGCAGACTGGGACAGTTTAACACCGGGGAGCTGTTTTTT. Protein sequence: CASRLGQFNTGELFF. The chain has TRBV5-1 and TRBJ2-2; 7 nucleotides match TRBD1. CDR3 size: 15 residues. Germline values: CDR1 SGHRS, CDR2 YFSETQ. V dropped 5 bases and J dropped 2; count of bases not matched to a gene: 6.

The chain employs TRBV7-2 and TRBJ2-3; perhaps TRBD2 as D (6 bases). Between the trimmed V and J ends, which lost 1 base and 8 bases, there was a span of 16 bases. This CDR3 region has 15 residues. The germline CDR1 and CDR2 sequences are SGHTA and FQGNSA. As DNA, the CDR3 is TGTGCCAGCAGCTTAGACCCCGCGGGGAGTGCTACGCAGTATTTT. As protein: CASSLDPAGSATQYF.

The chain is built from TRBV30 and TRBJ2-5, with D perhaps TRBD2 (5 bases). This CDR3 is built from 12 residues. V lost 2 bases and J 5 bases, leaving 9 bases between the germline ends. CDR1 and CDR2 (germline): GTSNPN, SVGIG (reference sequence). This CDR3 reads CAWSSSSETQYF. For the CDR3, the DNA is TGTGCCTGGAGTTCTAGCTCGGAGACCCAGTACTTC.

The genes are TRBV18 and TRBJ1-6, with D unresolved. The CDR3 length is 15 residues. Germline CDR1 reads KGHSH; CDR2 reads LQKENI. V lost 4 bases, J lost 6 bases, and 13 bases lay in between. The CDR3: CASSREAVSNSPLHF. DNA for the CDR3: TGTGCCAGCTCACGGGAGGCAGTGTCTAATTCACCCCTCCACTTT.

This clone has a handful of counts. V gene TRBV6-2 or TRBV6-3 combines with J gene TRBJ1-5; D possibly corresponds to TRBD1 (5 bases). The CDR3 is 14 residues long. Trimming stripped 6 bases from V and 6 bases from J, with 15 bases between. CDR1 and CDR2 from the germline V gene are MNHEY and SVGEGT. CDR3 in amino acids: CASSPSLRVQPQHF. The CDR3 region has the DNA TGTGCCAGCAGCCCCAGCCTCAGGGTTCAGCCCCAGCATTTT.

The rearrangement links TRBV7-6 to TRBJ1-1, with D hard to call. The germline CDR1 and CDR2 sequences are SGHVS and FNYEAQ. There are 11 residues in the CDR3. V gave up 5 bases and J gave up 7 bases, with 8 bases separating them. The CDR3: CASSPTFEAFF. DNA of the CDR3: TGTGCCAGCAGCCCTACCTTTGAAGCTTTCTTT.

A single count supports this clone. This chain connects TRBV11-2 to TRBJ1-1; D gene uncertain. CDR3 size: 11 residues. V shed 3 bases and J shed 3 bases, with 2 bases lying between them. CDR1 and CDR2 (germline): SGHAT, FQNNGV. CDR3 in amino acids: CASSFDTEAFF. The DNA for the CDR3 is TGTGCCAGCAGCTTCGACACTGAAGCTTTCTTT.

This chain links TRBV18 with TRBJ1-6; the D is unclear. CDR1 is KGHSH, CDR2 LQKENI, per germline. The CDR3 is made up of 15 amino acids. The V end was cut by 3 bases, the J end by 3 bases, with 9 bases between. CDR3 sequence: CASSPGRGYNSPLHF. CDR3 nucleotides: TGTGCCAGCTCACCGGGGAGAGGCTATAATTCACCCCTCCACTTT.

About this clone itself: The identical CDR3 is also encoded by other nucleotide sequences in the sample. This chain connects TRBV4-1 to TRBJ2-7; D might be TRBD2 (5 bases). The V end was cut by 1 base, the J end by 3 bases, with 13 bases between. Per the germline V gene, CDR1 is MGHRA and CDR2 is YSYEKL. This CDR3 spans 15 amino acids. For the CDR3, the DNA is TGCGCCAGCAGCCAAGTGGGAAATGGAGGCTACGAGCAGTACTTC. Translation: CASSQVGNGGYEQYF.

CDR3 loop: CAWSWTGNMNTEAFF. In nucleotides, the CDR3 is TGTGCCTGGAGTTGGACAGGGAACATGAACACTGAAGCTTTCTTT. The chain is built from TRBV30 and TRBJ1-1; TRBD1 agrees at 8 bases. Unmatched junction bases numbered 5, after V lost 2 bases and J lost 0 bases. In germline, CDR1 is GTSNPN, CDR2 SVGIG (reference sequence). This CDR3 comprises 15 residues.

This clone was seen only once. This chain connects TRBV9 to TRBJ1-2, with 9 positions matching TRBD1. The germline V gene encodes CDR1 SGDLS and CDR2 YYNGEE. The V and J ends lost 3 bases and 8 bases, in that order; junction bases with no gene match: 17. The CDR3 length is 17 residues. DNA for the CDR3: TGTGCCAGCAGCGCCCGCGTTGATACAGGGGGCGCGGAGGGCTACACCTTC. Encoded protein: CASSARVDTGGAEGYTF.

The V gene is TRBV19, the J gene TRBJ2-7; TRBD2 is a possible D gene (7 bases). V was cut by 3 bases and J by 4 bases, with 19 bases left in between. Germline values: CDR1 LNHDA, CDR2 SQIVND (reference sequence). The CDR3 totals 16 residues. As DNA, the CDR3 is TGTGCCAGTAGTATCGTGGTTGGCGGGGGCTTATACGAGCAGTACTTC. This sequence encodes CASSIVVGGGLYEQYF. Supplemented by reference TRBV19 and TRBJ2-7, the full variable domain reads DGGITQSPKYLFRKEGQNVTLSCEQNLNHDAMYWYRQDPGQGLRLIYYSQIVNDFQKGDIAEGYSVSREKKESFPLTVTSAQKNPTAFYLCASSIVVGGGLYEQYFGPGTRLTVT.

The J gene is TRBJ2-5, the V gene TRBV12-3 or TRBV12-4; the D gene is possibly TRBD2 (6 bases). V was shortened by 1 base and J by 9 bases, with 12 bases between the two germline ends. This CDR3 has 13 residues. The CDR3 reads CASSLGPGASQYF. The CDR3, as DNA: TGTGCCAGCAGTTTAGGGCCGGGAGCGTCCCAGTACTTC.

This clone was seen once. This chain joins TRBV6-4 and TRBJ2-5, with 15 nucleotides matching TRBD2. V lost 6 bases, J lost 13 bases, and 6 bases stayed unmatched. Germline V gene sequence: CDR1 MRHNA, CDR2 SNTAGT. This CDR3 is 13 amino acids long. The CDR3 coding sequence is TGTGCCAGCAGCGAAGGGACTAGCGGGAGGAGGTACTTC. This gives the protein CASSEGTSGRRYF.

J is TRBJ1-2 and V is TRBV10-3; 9 bases agree with TRBD1. The germline gives CDR1 ENHRY, CDR2 SYGVKD. This CDR3 contains 14 residues. V lost 0 bases and J lost 7; bases outside the gene matches: 3. CDR3 nucleotides: TGTGCCATCAGTGAGTCGGGACAGGGACGTGGCTACACCTTC. This gives the protein CAISESGQGRGYTF.

This CDR3 reads CSVVVVRHPYEQYF. The CDR3 bases are TGCAGCGTTGTAGTCGTGAGACATCCTTACGAGCAGTACTTC. V is TRBV29-1 and J is TRBJ2-7; no firm D call. Looked up from germline, CDR1 is SQVTM and CDR2 is ANQGSEA. With 4 bases removed from V and 4 bases from J, the gap between germline ends came to 17 bases. The CDR3 has 14 amino acids.

This sequence joins TRBV5-6 and TRBJ2-6; D might be TRBD2 (5 bases). The CDR3 length is 14 residues. V was shortened by 7 bases and J by 3 bases, with 11 bases between the two germline ends. Germline CDR1 SGHDT, CDR2 YYEEEE. CDR3 nucleotide sequence: TGTGCCAGCGGACGCGGACTTGGGGCCAACGTCCTGACTTTC. Translated: CASGRGLGANVLTF.

The V call is TRBV4-3, the J call TRBJ1-6; D remains ambiguous. CDR3 length equals 17 residues. In germline, CDR1 is LGHNA, CDR2 YSLEER. V was trimmed by 0 bases and J by 7 bases, leaving 16 bases between them. The CDR3 region has the DNA TGCGCCAGCAGCCAAGATCCCCCATTTGCAGCGAATTCACCCCTCCACTTT. Translation gives CASSQDPPFAANSPLHF.

This clone was recorded once. The rearrangement links TRBV9 to TRBJ1-6, with D unresolved. Looked up from germline, CDR1 is SGDLS and CDR2 is YYNGEE. V was clipped by 4 bases and J by 0 bases, with 8 bases between them. This CDR3 spans 15 amino acids. CDR3 nucleotides: TGTGCCAGCAGCCCTCGGGGCTCCTATAATTCACCCCTCCACTTT. Translation gives CASSPRGSYNSPLHF.

The rearrangement uses TRBV13 and TRBJ1-2; 9 nucleotides agree with TRBD1. The germline CDR1 and CDR2 sequences are PRHDT and FYEKMQ (reference sequence). CDR3 length: 14 residues. Trimming at V came to 5 bases and at J to 2 bases, leaving 3 bases not matched to a gene. As DNA, the CDR3 is TGTGCCAGCAGCATACAGGGGGCCAACTATGGCTACACCTTC. It codes for CASSIQGANYGYTF.

The V gene is TRBV13, the J gene TRBJ2-7, with D tentatively TRBD2 (5 bases). The length of the CDR3 is 12 residues. V lost 2 bases, J lost 3 bases, and 5 bases lay in between. In germline, CDR1 is PRHDT, CDR2 FYEKMQ (reference sequence). The CDR3 here is CASSLSGYEQYF. The CDR3 nucleotides read TGTGCCAGCAGCTTAAGCGGCTACGAGCAGTACTTC.